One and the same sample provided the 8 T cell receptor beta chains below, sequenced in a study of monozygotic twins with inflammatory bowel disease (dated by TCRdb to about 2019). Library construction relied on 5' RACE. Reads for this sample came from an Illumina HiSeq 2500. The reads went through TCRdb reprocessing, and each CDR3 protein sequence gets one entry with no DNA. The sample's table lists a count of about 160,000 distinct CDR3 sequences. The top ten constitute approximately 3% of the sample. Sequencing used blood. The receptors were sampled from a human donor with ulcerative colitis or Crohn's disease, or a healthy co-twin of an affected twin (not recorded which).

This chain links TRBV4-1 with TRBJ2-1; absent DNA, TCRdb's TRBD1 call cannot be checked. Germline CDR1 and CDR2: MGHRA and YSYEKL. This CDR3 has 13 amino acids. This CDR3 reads CASSQVPGDEQFF.

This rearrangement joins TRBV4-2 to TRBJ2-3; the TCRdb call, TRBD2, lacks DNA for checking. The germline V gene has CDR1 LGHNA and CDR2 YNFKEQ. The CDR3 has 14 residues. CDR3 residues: CASSQEARSDTQYF.

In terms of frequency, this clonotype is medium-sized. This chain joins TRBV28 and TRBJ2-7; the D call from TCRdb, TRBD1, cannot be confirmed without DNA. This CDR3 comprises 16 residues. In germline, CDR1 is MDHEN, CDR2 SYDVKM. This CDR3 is CASSLEFSGEQDEQYF.

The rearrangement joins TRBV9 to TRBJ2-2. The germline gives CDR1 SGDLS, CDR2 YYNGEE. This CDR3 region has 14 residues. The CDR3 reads CASSVHTNTGELFF.

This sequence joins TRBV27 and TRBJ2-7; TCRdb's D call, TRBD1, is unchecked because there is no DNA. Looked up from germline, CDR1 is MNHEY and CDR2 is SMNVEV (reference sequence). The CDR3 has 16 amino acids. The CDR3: CASSLSPGYVVHEQYF.

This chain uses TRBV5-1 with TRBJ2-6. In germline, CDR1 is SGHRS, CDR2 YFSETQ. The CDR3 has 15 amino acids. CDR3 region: CASSEQGAGANVLTF.

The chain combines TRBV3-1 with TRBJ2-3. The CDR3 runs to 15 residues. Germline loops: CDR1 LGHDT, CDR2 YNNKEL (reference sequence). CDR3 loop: CASSGHMWGTDTQYF.

This CDR3 is CAIRQGARDTEAFF. The chain carries TRBV10-3 and TRBJ1-1; TCRdb lists TRBD1, though no DNA is available to test this call. CDR3 length: 14 residues. Per the germline V gene, CDR1 is ENHRY and CDR2 is SYGVKD.